The 26 T cell receptor beta chains below were found in one sample sequenced in a study of monozygotic twins with inflammatory bowel disease. Each CDR3 protein gets one entry in TCRdb, which reprocessed the 5' RACE reads and gives no DNA. This repertoire includes 110,000 or so distinct CDR3 sequences. The specimen sequenced was blood. The receptors come from a human donor with ulcerative colitis or Crohn's disease, or a healthy co-twin of an affected twin (not recorded which).

This CDR3 reads CASSLTGTGGNEKLFF. The rearrangement uses TRBV28 and TRBJ1-4; lacking DNA, the TRBD1 call made by TCRdb goes unchecked. Germline loops: CDR1 MDHEN, CDR2 SYDVKM. This CDR3 spans 16 amino acids.

The chain employs TRBV5-1 and TRBJ2-2; the TRBD1 assignment by TCRdb is unverifiable without DNA. This CDR3 comprises 17 residues. In germline, CDR1 is SGHRS, CDR2 YFSETQ. CDR3 residues: CASSSIGQGASDGELFF.

The chain links TRBV5-6 to TRBJ1-1. Germline CDR1 is SGHDT and CDR2 is YYEEEE. The CDR3 extends over 15 amino acids. The CDR3 reads CASSHQVVLNTEAFF.

This chain links TRBV12-3 or TRBV12-4 with TRBJ2-5; the TCRdb call, TRBD1, lacks DNA for checking. The CDR3 has 15 amino acids. This chain's CDR3 is CASSADGTEGETQYF.

The chain joins TRBV4-2 to TRBJ2-7. From germline, CDR1 is LGHNA and CDR2 YNFKEQ. This CDR3 is 13 amino acids long. CDR3 protein: CASSQEGSYEQYF.

The chain carries TRBV4-3 and TRBJ2-3; TCRdb's D call, TRBD1, is unchecked because there is no DNA. CDR3 length: 14 residues. Germline V gives CDR1 LGHNA, CDR2 YSLEER. The CDR3 here is CASSPLGTTDTQYF.

V and J are TRBV7-9 and TRBJ1-1. The CDR3 length is 13 residues. Germline assignment: CDR1 SEHNR and CDR2 FQNEAQ (reference sequence). The CDR3 is CASSFGRDTEAFF.

The chain joins TRBV7-8 to TRBJ2-1; TCRdb returns TRBD1, unconfirmable since there is no DNA. The CDR3 loop spans 19 amino acids. Looked up from germline, CDR1 is SGHVS and CDR2 is FQNEAQ. This CDR3 is CASSLAPPLTGTYLNEQFF.

This chain connects TRBV7-9 to TRBJ1-5; the TCRdb call, TRBD1, lacks DNA for checking. CDR3 length: 15 residues. Germline CDR1 is SEHNR and CDR2 is FQNEAQ (reference sequence). The CDR3 is CASSPTGGGDQPQHF.

CDR3 residues: CASSPLVVFFYGYTF. The chain has TRBV19 and TRBJ1-2. There are 15 residues in the CDR3. Germline V lookup: CDR1 LNHDA, CDR2 SQIVND (reference sequence). Looking up the rest from reference TRBV19 and TRBJ1-2 gives the full variable domain: DGGITQSPKYLFRKEGQNVTLSCEQNLNHDAMYWYRQDPGQGLRLIYYSQIVNDFQKGDIAEGYSVSREKKESFPLTVTSAQKNPTAFYLCASSPLVVFFYGYTFGSGTRLTVV.

The rearrangement joins TRBV6-1 to TRBJ1-4; TCRdb's D gene call, TRBD1, goes unchecked for lack of DNA. CDR3 size: 14 residues. Germline lookup yields CDR1 MNHNS and CDR2 SASEGT. This CDR3 is CASSPGGWGEKLFF.

V and J are TRBV24-1 and TRBJ2-7; no DNA is available, so the TRBD1 call from TCRdb remains unchecked. This CDR3 is 12 amino acids long. Germline V lookup: CDR1 KGHDR, CDR2 SFDVKD. The CDR3 loop is CATGTGNDEQYF.

The genes are TRBV20-1 and TRBJ1-4; TCRdb names TRBD1, which stays unverified in the absence of DNA. There are 12 residues in the CDR3. Germline V gene data show CDR1 as DFQATT and CDR2 as SNEGSKA (reference sequence). The CDR3 sequence: CSAPTGDEKLFF.

The chain joins TRBV12-3 or TRBV12-4 to TRBJ2-1; TCRdb outputs TRBD1, but without DNA this stays unchecked. This CDR3 is 15 amino acids long. The CDR3 reads CASSPGQPFYNEQFF.

The CDR3 loop reads CASSLRVGNTGELFF. The V gene is TRBV7-8, the J gene TRBJ2-2. Germline values: CDR1 SGHVS, CDR2 FQNEAQ. This CDR3 is 15 amino acids long. The variable domain in full, with the rest retrieved from reference TRBV7-8 and TRBJ2-2, is GAGVSQSPRYKVAKRGQDVALRCDPISGHVSLFWYQQALGQGPEFLTYFQNEAQLDKSGLPSDRFFAERPEGSVSTLKIQRTQQEDSAVYLCASSLRVGNTGELFFGEGSRLTVL.

This chain connects TRBV29-1 to TRBJ2-3; no DNA is available, so the TRBD2 call from TCRdb remains unchecked. This CDR3 has 14 residues. Germline V gives CDR1 SQVTM, CDR2 ANQGSEA. Here the CDR3 reads CSVDSSGGRDTQYF.

V and J are TRBV5-6 and TRBJ1-1; the TCRdb call, TRBD1, lacks DNA for checking. This CDR3 has 15 residues. The germline gives CDR1 SGHDT, CDR2 YYEEEE. The CDR3 protein is CASSPDRSQGPEAFF.

J is TRBJ1-2 and V is TRBV3-1; lacking DNA, the TRBD1 call made by TCRdb goes unchecked. Germline V gives CDR1 LGHDT, CDR2 YNNKEL (reference sequence). This CDR3 comprises 16 residues. The CDR3: CASSQGELTGRRGYTF.

The chain has TRBV20-1 and TRBJ1-2; there is no DNA to check the TCRdb D call of TRBD1. Germline lookup yields CDR1 DFQATT and CDR2 SNEGSKA (reference sequence). The CDR3 sequence is 13 residues long. The CDR3 sequence: CSARPGQGVSYTF.

This chain connects TRBV20-1 to TRBJ2-5; TCRdb's D call of TRBD2 is untestable without DNA. This CDR3 has 14 residues. Germline assignment: CDR1 DFQATT and CDR2 SNEGSKA (reference sequence). The CDR3 loop reads CSAKGLAGVETQYF.

V is TRBV5-5 and J is TRBJ2-3; TCRdb gives TRBD1 as the D gene, but with no DNA this cannot be confirmed. Germline CDR1 is SGHKS and CDR2 is YYEKEE (reference sequence). There are 17 residues in the CDR3. The CDR3 here is CASSSGQWALSGYTQYF.

The rearrangement uses TRBV6-2 or TRBV6-3 and TRBJ2-3; the TRBD2 assignment by TCRdb is unverifiable without DNA. CDR1 and CDR2 (germline): MNHEY, SVGEGT. The CDR3 runs to 15 residues. CDR3 protein: CASSLSSGGIDTQYF.

This rearrangement joins TRBV29-1 to TRBJ1-4. Germline V gene lookup returns CDR1 SQVTM and CDR2 ANQGSEA. The CDR3 length is 13 residues. The CDR3 is CSVLPPTNEKLFF.

The CDR3 spells CASSLSTNGELFF. This chain links TRBV5-1 with TRBJ2-2. This CDR3 is 13 amino acids long. CDR1 is SGHRS, CDR2 YFSETQ, per germline.

The chain combines TRBV10-3 with TRBJ1-1; absent DNA, TCRdb's TRBD1 call cannot be checked. Germline V gene lookup returns CDR1 ENHRY and CDR2 SYGVKD. CDR3 length: 13 residues. The chain's CDR3 is CAISDTLGQEAFF.

V and J are TRBV18 and TRBJ1-1; the TRBD1 assignment by TCRdb is unverifiable without DNA. This CDR3 comprises 16 residues. The germline CDR1 and CDR2 sequences are KGHSH and LQKENI. CDR3 region: CASSPHLPGQGSEAFF.